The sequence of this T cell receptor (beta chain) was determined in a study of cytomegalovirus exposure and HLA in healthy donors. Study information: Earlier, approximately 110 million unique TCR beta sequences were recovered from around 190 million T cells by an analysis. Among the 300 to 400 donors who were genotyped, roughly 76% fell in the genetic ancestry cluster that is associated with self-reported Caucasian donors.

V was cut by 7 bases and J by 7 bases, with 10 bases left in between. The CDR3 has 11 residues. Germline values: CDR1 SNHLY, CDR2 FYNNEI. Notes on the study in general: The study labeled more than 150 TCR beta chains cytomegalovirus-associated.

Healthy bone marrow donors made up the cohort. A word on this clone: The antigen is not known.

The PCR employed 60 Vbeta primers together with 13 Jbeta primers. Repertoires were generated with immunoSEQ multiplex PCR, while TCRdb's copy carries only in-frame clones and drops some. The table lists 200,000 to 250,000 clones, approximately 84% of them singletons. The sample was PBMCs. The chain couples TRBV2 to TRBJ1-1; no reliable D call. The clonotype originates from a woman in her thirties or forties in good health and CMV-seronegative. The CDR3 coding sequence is TGTGCCAGCATTCTTTCGGTTGAAGCTTTCTTT. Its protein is CASILSVEAFF.